The 8 T cell receptor beta chains below come from one sample, sequenced in a study of blood T cell repertoires in COVID-19 (dated by TCRdb to the early 2020s). Library preparation employed the immunoSEQ multiplex PCR assay. TCRdb stores this immuneACCESS table with in-frame sequences only. Part of the clones is absent; in the studies checked, under half of the shortfall reflects unresolved V genes, and no reason is known for the rest. Within this sample are roughly 150,000 clones, with roughly 80% of them counted one time only. 7.5% to 10% of the sample rests with the top ten. Sample: peripheral blood. These receptor sequences come from a woman aged 80 or older with COVID-19, enrolled during active disease.

CDR3 loop: CASSPRRGLRGSYEQYF. CDR3 in DNA: TGTGCCAGCAGTCCAAGACGTGGACTTCGCGGATCCTACGAGCAGTACTTC. The rearrangement links TRBV27 to TRBJ2-7; D is perhaps TRBD2 (5 bases). The CDR3 has 17 amino acids. Looked up from germline, CDR1 is MNHEY and CDR2 is SMNVEV (reference sequence). Trimming took off 5 bases at V and 1 base at J, with 21 bases between the two ends.

This clone showed up just once. The rearrangement uses TRBV5-4 and TRBJ2-1, with D tentatively TRBD1 (7 bases). The germline CDR1 and CDR2 sequences are SGHNT and YYREEE (reference sequence). CDR3 length equals 15 residues. The V end was cut by 4 bases, the J end by 7 bases, with 18 bases between. For the CDR3, the DNA is TGTGCCAGCAGCCTGGGGGTTGCAGGGGGGAATGAGCAGTTCTTC. Translated, it gives CASSLGVAGGNEQFF.

Details on this clone: The junction departs from germline at one end; a sequencing error may be responsible. This chain uses TRBV19 with TRBJ2-2; 7 bases map to TRBD1. Germline CDR1 and CDR2: LNHDA and SQIVND (reference sequence). This CDR3 has 14 amino acids. CDR3 coding DNA: TGTGCCAGTAGCCGTGTCGACAGGGTCGGGCAGCTGTTTTTT. Protein: CASSRVDRVGQLFF.

The chain uses TRBV4-2 and TRBJ1-2, with D possibly matching TRBD1 (5 bases). Germline V gene data show CDR1 as LGHNA and CDR2 as YNFKEQ. The CDR3 consists of 15 residues. The V and J ends lost 1 base and 6 bases respectively, with 15 bases between them. CDR3 amino acids: CASSQARSAGNGYTF. The CDR3 nucleotides read TGTGCCAGCAGCCAAGCCAGGTCCGCAGGGAATGGCTACACCTTC.

The gene calls are TRBV9 and TRBJ1-5; 7 bases align to TRBD1. Per germline, CDR1 SGDLS and CDR2 YYNGEE. J was trimmed by 9 bases and V by 4 bases; bases with no gene match: 13. The CDR3 has 15 amino acids. The CDR3 sequence: CASSPSRQGFGPQHF. DNA of the CDR3: TGTGCCAGCAGCCCCAGTCGACAGGGTTTCGGGCCCCAGCATTTT.

The genes are TRBV19 and TRBJ1-5, with D uncertain. Trimming cost V 3 bases and J 3 bases, with 18 bases left between them. The CDR3 consists of 17 residues. In germline, CDR1 is LNHDA, CDR2 SQIVND (reference sequence). CDR3 region: CASSIPGRRRLNQPQHF. The DNA of the CDR3 is TGTGCCAGTAGTATCCCAGGACGGCGGAGGCTCAATCAGCCCCAGCATTTT. Full variable domain (rest looked up from reference TRBV19 and TRBJ1-5): DGGITQSPKYLFRKEGQNVTLSCEQNLNHDAMYWYRQDPGQGLRLIYYSQIVNDFQKGDIAEGYSVSREKKESFPLTVTSAQKNPTAFYLCASSIPGRRRLNQPQHFGDGTRLSIL.

This clone was detected a few times. The chain employs TRBV28 and TRBJ1-2, with unresolved D. CDR1 and CDR2 (germline): MDHEN, SYDVKM. The CDR3 totals 13 residues. Trimming took off 6 bases at V and 4 bases at J, with 12 bases between the two ends. CDR3 sequence (DNA): TGTGCCAGCAGGGGAGGGATTGCCTATGGCTACACCTTC. It translates to CASRGGIAYGYTF.

The J gene is TRBJ2-6, the V gene TRBV2; D is ambiguous. The CDR3 totals 14 residues. Germline V lookup: CDR1 SNHLY, CDR2 FYNNEI. The V end lost 2 bases, the J end lost 2 bases, and 4 bases lay between the germline ends. The CDR3 region is CASSESAGANVLTF. In DNA form, the CDR3 reads TGTGCCAGCAGTGAATCGGCTGGGGCCAACGTCCTGACTTTC.